This is a list of T cell receptor beta chains from one sample in a study of a mutant IDH1 vaccine in newly diagnosed glioma. These receptors are not linked to any known antigen. Clones were sequenced by immunoSEQ multiplex PCR, and TCRdb holds only the in-frame ones, with some missing. The sample records some 27,000 clones, approximately 78% being singletons. The sample was PBMCs, taken from a glioma patient whose treatment included an IDH1 peptide vaccine. Receptors originate from a woman aged 25 to 39 with glioma. The CDR3 runs from the conserved cysteine through the conserved F or W. Each record gives: J gene, D gene, V gene, clone size, CDR3 DNA, CDR3 protein. D genes are given only for firm matches. Size values are once, few and many counts, or a class for expanded clones, and some rows have none.

J gene: TRBJ1-1
D gene: TRBD1
V gene: TRBV5-1
clone size: .
CDR3 DNA: TGCGCCAGCAGCTCATGGACAGGAGAGGACACTGAAGCTTTCTTT
CDR3 protein: CASSSWTGEDTEAFF

J gene: TRBJ2-7
D gene: .
V gene: TRBV13
clone size: .
CDR3 DNA: TGTGCCAGCAGCCCCGGGGGGCAGGGGGCTGAATACGAGCAGTACTTC
CDR3 protein: CASSPGGQGAEYEQYF

J gene: TRBJ1-1
D gene: .
V gene: TRBV30
clone size: .
CDR3 DNA: TGTGCCTGGACTAGGGGAAGGGGCGCTGAAGCTTTCTTT
CDR3 protein: CAWTRGRGAEAFF

J gene: TRBJ1-1
D gene: .
V gene: TRBV5-4
clone size: .
CDR3 DNA: TGTGCCAGCAGCTTGGGAGGGAGAGGTGGTGAAGCTTTCTTT
CDR3 protein: CASSLGGRGGEAFF

J gene: TRBJ1-3
D gene: .
V gene: TRBV7-2
clone size: .
CDR3 DNA: TGTGCCAGCAGCTTAAGCCAGGGGACTGGAAACACCATATATTTT
CDR3 protein: CASSLSQGTGNTIYF

J gene: TRBJ1-4
D gene: .
V gene: TRBV10-3
clone size: .
CDR3 DNA: TGTGCCATCAATCAGGGATGGGGGGATGAAAAACTGTTTTTT
CDR3 protein: CAINQGWGDEKLFF

J gene: TRBJ2-5
D gene: .
V gene: TRBV2
clone size: .
CDR3 DNA: TGTGCCAGCAGTGCAGTGCGCGAGACCCAGTACTTC
CDR3 protein: CASSAVRETQYF

J gene: TRBJ2-7
D gene: TRBD1
V gene: TRBV7-9
clone size: .
CDR3 DNA: TGTGCCAGCAGCTTAGTAGACAGGGACTACGAGCAGTACTTC
CDR3 protein: CASSLVDRDYEQYF

J gene: TRBJ2-2
D gene: .
V gene: TRBV5-1
clone size: .
CDR3 DNA: TGCGCCAGCCAAACCCCCAGGGACACCGGGGAGCTGTTTTTT
CDR3 protein: CASQTPRDTGELFF

J gene: TRBJ1-1
D gene: TRBD1
V gene: TRBV30
clone size: .
CDR3 DNA: TGTGCCTGGACCCGGGACAGGGGCTACACTGAAGCTTTCTTT
CDR3 protein: CAWTRDRGYTEAFF

J gene: TRBJ1-1
D gene: TRBD1
V gene: TRBV6-5
clone size: once
CDR3 DNA: TGTGCCAGCAGCTACGAACAGGGGGCGAACACTGAAGCTTTCTTT
CDR3 protein: CASSYEQGANTEAFF

J gene: TRBJ2-5
D gene: .
V gene: TRBV4-2
clone size: .
CDR3 DNA: TGTGCCAGCAGCCAAGATCGGGTCTCGAAGACCCAGTACTTC
CDR3 protein: CASSQDRVSKTQYF

J gene: TRBJ2-3
D gene: .
V gene: TRBV14
clone size: .
CDR3 DNA: TGTGCCAGCAGCCAACCCAGCACAGATACGCAGTATTTT
CDR3 protein: CASSQPSTDTQYF